The 18 T cell receptor beta chains presented below share a single source sample, sequenced in a study of cytomegalovirus exposure and HLA in healthy donors. In the PCR, 60 Vbeta and 13 Jbeta primers were used. Sequenced by immunoSEQ multiplex PCR; TCRdb stores in-frame clones only, minus some. Found here are roughly 160,000 clones, roughly 79% of them singletons; the top ten hold around 1.3%. The sequenced sample consisted of PBMCs. Receptors were obtained from a woman between 45 and 65 years old in good health and CMV-seronegative.

This sequence joins TRBV28 and TRBJ2-7, with TRBD1 as a possible D gene (6 bases). Germline V gives CDR1 MDHEN, CDR2 SYDVKM. V was trimmed by 7 bases and J by 2 bases, leaving 15 bases between them. The CDR3 runs to 14 residues. The CDR3 region is CASIRGWGTYEQYF. CDR3 DNA: TGTGCCAGCATCAGGGGATGGGGGACCTACGAGCAGTACTTC.

This chain links TRBV5-1 with TRBJ2-7; possible D gene TRBD2, 5 bases. CDR3 length equals 15 residues. Germline CDR1 and CDR2: SGHRS and YFSETQ. Deletions cut 2 bases from V and 7 bases from J, with 19 bases between. The chain's CDR3 is CASSLGSGIAREQYF. CDR3 DNA: TGCGCCAGCAGCTTAGGGTCCGGGATAGCGAGGGAGCAGTACTTC.

Written as DNA, the CDR3 is TGTGCCAGCGCGGACAGGATCTATGGCTACACCTTC. Amino acids: CASADRIYGYTF. The rearrangement joins TRBV5-4 to TRBJ1-2, with 7 bases identical to TRBD1. V trimming: 7 bases; J trimming: 4 bases; junction bases outside the gene matches: 4. Germline CDR1 and CDR2: SGHNT and YYREEE (reference sequence). The CDR3 loop spans 12 amino acids.

This chain links TRBV4-2 with TRBJ2-1; D perhaps matches TRBD2 (7 bases). Germline CDR1 LGHNA, CDR2 YNFKEQ. The V gene lost 4 bases and the J gene lost 6 bases, with 16 bases spanning the gap. The CDR3 contains 15 residues. CDR3 sequence: CASSLMVGGPNEQFF. For the CDR3, the DNA is TGTGCCAGCAGCCTCATGGTCGGGGGGCCCAATGAGCAGTTCTTC.

The gene calls are TRBV28 and TRBJ2-7; 11 nucleotides agree with TRBD2. This CDR3 has 20 residues. Germline V gives CDR1 MDHEN, CDR2 SYDVKM. With 5 bases clipped from V and 3 bases from J, the junction kept 21 bases outside the gene matches. In DNA, the CDR3 is TGTGCCAGCAGTCCGCCTGCGCCTACCCTAGCGGGAGGACGCGACTACGAGCAGTACTTC. Protein product: CASSPPAPTLAGGRDYEQYF.

The chain combines TRBV5-1 with TRBJ2-5; 9 positions agree with TRBD2. V was pared by 4 bases and J by 4 bases, with 8 bases of the junction left unmatched. Per germline, CDR1 SGHRS and CDR2 YFSETQ. CDR3 size: 15 residues. This CDR3 is CASSGGRAVRETQYF. CDR3 coding DNA: TGCGCCAGCAGCGGCGGGAGGGCCGTCCGAGAGACCCAGTACTTC.

This sequence joins TRBV18 and TRBJ1-2; no definite D call. V was cut by 6 bases and J by 6 bases, with 17 bases left in between. The CDR3 has 14 residues. The germline gives CDR1 KGHSH, CDR2 LQKENI. CDR3 bases: TGTGCCAGCTCTGAGAATCCCCCAACCCATGGCTACACCTTC. This gives the protein CASSENPPTHGYTF. The variable domain in full, with the rest retrieved from reference TRBV18 and TRBJ1-2, is NAGVMQNPRHLVRRRGQEARLRCSPMKGHSHVYWYRQLPEEGLKFMVYLQKENIIDESGMPKERFSAEFPKEGPSILRIQQVVRGDSAAYFCASSENPPTHGYTFGSGTRLTVV.

The chain's CDR3 is CASSVRPTGELFF. As DNA, the CDR3 is TGTGCCAGCAGTGTCCGTCCCACCGGGGAGCTGTTTTTT. The chain joins TRBV2 to TRBJ2-2; D gene uncertain. CDR3 length: 13 residues. CDR1 and CDR2 from the germline V gene are SNHLY and FYNNEI. V shed 4 bases and J shed 4 bases, with 7 bases lying between them.

This chain joins TRBV5-1 and TRBJ2-3; 8 nucleotides align to TRBD2. Unmatched junction bases numbered 6, after V lost 4 bases and J lost 5 bases. CDR3 size: 14 residues. The V gene's germline CDR1 is SGHRS and CDR2 YFSETQ. This CDR3 reads CASSTGLAGDTQYF. DNA of the CDR3: TGCGCCAGCAGCACCGGACTAGCAGGAGATACGCAGTATTTT.

The rearrangement joins TRBV5-1 to TRBJ2-3, with 14 nucleotides matching TRBD2. The CDR3 covers 21 residues. CDR1 SGHRS and CDR2 YFSETQ come from the germline V gene. The V gene end was trimmed by 0 bases and the J gene end by 3 bases; junction bases not matched to a gene: 15. The DNA of the CDR3 is TGCGCCAGCAGCTTGGCCTTACGGGGCCAGACTAGCGGGAGGGCTACAGATACGCAGTATTTT. The encoded protein is CASSLALRGQTSGRATDTQYF.

The DNA for the CDR3 is TGTGCCAGCAGTATAGGACTAGCGGGGGGGTTTGCAGATACGCAGTATTTT. Amino acids: CASSIGLAGGFADTQYF. The chain employs TRBV2 and TRBJ2-3, with 15 positions matching TRBD2. Germline V lookup: CDR1 SNHLY, CDR2 FYNNEI. CDR3 length equals 17 residues. Trimming at V came to 5 bases and at J to 4 bases, leaving 7 bases not matched to a gene. Filled out from reference TRBV2 and TRBJ2-3, the complete variable domain reads EPEVTQTPSHQVTQMGQEVILRCVPISNHLYFYWYRQILGQKVEFLVSFYNNEISEKSEIFDDQFSVERPDGSNFTLKIRSTKLEDSAMYFCASSIGLAGGFADTQYFGPGTRLTVL.

J is TRBJ1-2 and V is TRBV6-6; TRBD1 matches at 8 bases. V trimming: 6 bases; J trimming: 6 bases; junction bases outside the gene matches: 6. The CDR3 sequence is 13 residues long. The germline CDR1 and CDR2 sequences are MNHNY and SVGAGI (reference sequence). This chain's CDR3 is CASRLTGENGYTF. DNA of the CDR3: TGTGCCAGCAGGCTGACAGGGGAGAATGGCTACACCTTC.

This chain links TRBV28 with TRBJ1-5; 7 bases fit TRBD1. V was pared by 6 bases and J by 7 bases, with 9 bases of the junction left unmatched. The V gene's germline CDR1 is MDHEN and CDR2 SYDVKM. The CDR3 consists of 14 residues. The CDR3 spells CASRTEQGGQPQHF. The CDR3 DNA is TGTGCCAGCAGAACCGAGCAGGGGGGCCAGCCCCAGCATTTT.

The V gene is TRBV6-5, the J gene TRBJ1-1; D uncertain. Germline CDR1 and CDR2: MNHEY and SVGAGI. The CDR3 runs 12 residues. V lost 7 bases to trimming and J lost 4 bases, with 10 bases between them. CDR3 sequence reads: CASIQRGTEAFF. The CDR3 DNA reads as TGTGCCAGCATCCAACGGGGCACTGAAGCTTTCTTT.

V is TRBV28 and J is TRBJ1-6; TRBD1 agrees at 8 bases. V was pared by 2 bases and J by 10 bases, with 10 bases of the junction left unmatched. Germline lookup yields CDR1 MDHEN and CDR2 SYDVKM. CDR3 size: 16 residues. For the CDR3, the DNA is TGTGCCAGCAGTTTACCCGGACAGGGTCGGGACTCACCCCTCCACTTT. Its translation is CASSLPGQGRDSPLHF. Looking up the rest from reference TRBV28 and TRBJ1-6 gives the full variable domain: DVKVTQSSRYLVKRTGEKVFLECVQDMDHENMFWYRQDPGLGLRLIYFSYDVKMKEKGDIPEGYSVSREKKERFSLILESASTNQTSMYLCASSLPGQGRDSPLHFGNGTRLTVT.

The chain links TRBV7-2 to TRBJ2-7, with 8 nucleotides matching TRBD1. This CDR3 comprises 16 residues. Trimming at V came to 3 bases and at J to 1 base, leaving 8 bases not matched to a gene. Germline V CDR1 and CDR2: SGHTA, FQGNSA. CDR3 sequence reads: CASSLEAGGLSYEQYF. The DNA for the CDR3 is TGTGCCAGCAGCTTGGAGGCAGGGGGCCTTTCCTACGAGCAGTACTTC. Complete variable domain (other parts from reference TRBV7-2 and TRBJ2-7): GAGVSQSPSNKVTEKGKDVELRCDPISGHTALYWYRQSLGQGLEFLIYFQGNSAPDKSGLPSDRFSAERTGGSVSTLTIQRTQQEDSAVYLCASSLEAGGLSYEQYFGPGTRLTVT.

The CDR3 DNA follows: TGCGCCAGCAGCCACCCCACCGAGAGCTCCTACGAGCAGTACTTC. Its translation: CASSHPTESSYEQYF. V gene TRBV4-3 combines with J gene TRBJ2-7; no clear D. Germline loops: CDR1 LGHNA, CDR2 YSLEER. This CDR3 has 15 amino acids. Trimming took 3 bases from V and 0 from J, leaving 12 bases between them.

The chain joins TRBV2 to TRBJ2-7; 11 positions agree with TRBD2. The CDR3 has 15 residues. Germline trimming cut 4 bases from V and 3 bases from J; bases unmatched to any gene: 5. The germline V gene encodes CDR1 SNHLY and CDR2 FYNNEI. The CDR3 nucleotides read TGTGCCAGCAGTGTGTTGACTAGCGGGAACTACGAGCAGTACTTC. Amino acids: CASSVLTSGNYEQYF.